Reported below is one TCR beta chain. This sample stems from a study of T cell repertoires in cytomegalovirus infection. TCRdb called the reads again in MiXCR, with one record for every CDR3 protein. The sample yields 350,000 to 550,000 distinct CDR3 sequences, approximately 31% seen once. The CDR3 contains 15 residues. V lost 3 bases to trimming and J lost 0 bases, with 12 bases between them. Germline CDR1 and CDR2: DFQATT and SNEGSKA (reference sequence). The chain recombines TRBV20-1 with TRBJ1-5; perhaps TRBD1 as D (5 bases). Sequenced material: PBMCs. The clonotype comes from a human donor in good health (CMV status not recorded). Some clones in this sample may be carry-over from other donors' samples. CDR3 protein: CSASIGRDSNQPQHF. The CDR3 DNA reads TGCAGTGCTAGCATTGGCAGGGATAGCAATCAGCCCCAGCATTTT.